This T cell receptor (beta chain) was captured in a study of identical twins. This clonotype was counted many times. Its antigen is not known. Study-level points and caveats: Memory repertoires lacked the insertion deficit that abundant cord blood beta clonotypes showed. Without tracking the same donors, conclusions rested on cross-sectional statistical analysis. Modelling underestimated the level of out-of-frame TCR alpha sharing observed in monozygotic twins.

Each cDNA held unique molecular identifiers, and template switching gave it a universal primer site. TCRdb re-called the 5' RACE reads through MiXCR, storing one row per CDR3 protein. The table lists under 250,000 distinct CDR3 sequences, more than 9.5% of them singletons, with roughly 4.2% in the top ten. This same sample was also taken into another study, of yellow fever vaccine responses in identical twins.

Material for sequencing was memory (CD45RO+) T cells sorted from blood. The clonotype was recovered from a woman aged 18-29 years in good health.

The CDR3 reads CASSPLAGRSYNEQFF. CDR3 bases: TGTGCCAGCAGCCCCCTAGCGGGACGGTCCTACAATGAGCAGTTCTTC. The gene calls are TRBV5-5 and TRBJ2-1; 9 bases align to TRBD2. The V and J ends lost 4 bases and 1 base, in that order; junction bases with no gene match: 6. CDR3 length: 16 amino acids. Germline loops: CDR1 SGHKS, CDR2 YYEKEE (reference sequence).